Presented here are 8 T cell receptor beta chains from one specimen sequenced in a study of shared clonotypes between healthy human individuals. Here immunoSEQ multiplex PCR was the method, and the copy in TCRdb shows in-frame clones only, minus some. Of 2 million to 2.5 million clones in the sample, 85% to 95% are singletons; the top ten hold around 0.4%. The sequenced material came from naive CD4+ T cells from PBMCs. Subset given: CD45RA+ positively selected. Source of these receptors: a man aged 18 to 35 in good health. Some clones in this sample may be carry-over from other donors' samples.

The V call is TRBV21-1, the J call TRBJ2-7; the table's D call, TRBD1, has no DNA check behind it. TRBV21-1 is a known pseudogene. CDR3 size: 17 residues. The CDR3 DNA is TGTGCCAGCAGCAAAGATTATCTCCTAAGGGGCTCCTACGAGCAGTACTTC. This encodes CASSKDYLLRGSYEQYF.

The J gene is TRBJ2-1, the V gene TRBV2, with 10 positions matching TRBD2. V gave up 5 bases and J gave up 7 bases; unmatched junction bases: 5. Germline V gene data show CDR1 as SNHLY and CDR2 as FYNNEI. This CDR3 contains 14 residues. CDR3 nucleotides: TGTGCCAGCAGTCCCCTAGCGGGAGCAAATGAGCAGTTCTTC. This gives the protein CASSPLAGANEQFF.

The V call is TRBV28, the J call TRBJ2-1; 9 bases match TRBD2. CDR3 length: 15 amino acids. In germline, CDR1 is MDHEN, CDR2 SYDVKM. The junction had 4 bases not matched to a gene; V was cut back by 1 base and J by 6 bases. The DNA for the CDR3 is TGTGCCAGCAGTTTATCCGCGGGAGGGTCCAATGAGCAGTTCTTC. Encoded protein: CASSLSAGGSNEQFF.

The table lists this clone with a count of one. The chain is built from TRBV4-2 and TRBJ1-1; no definite D call. CDR1 is LGHNA and CDR2 is YNFKEQ in the germline V gene. V dropped 4 bases and J dropped 0 bases, with 6 bases sitting between them. CDR3 size: 13 residues. The DNA of the CDR3 is TGTGCCAGCAGCCGAGAAATGAACACTGAAGCTTTCTTT. Amino acid sequence: CASSREMNTEAFF.

The rearrangement joins TRBV6-5 to TRBJ1-1; 7 nucleotides align to TRBD1. The CDR3 extends over 14 amino acids. J lost 2 bases, V lost 6 bases, and 6 bases had no gene match. Germline V gene lookup returns CDR1 MNHEY and CDR2 SVGAGI. DNA for the CDR3: TGTGCCAGCAGGGAGACAGGGAAAAACACTGAAGCTTTCTTT. Its protein is CASRETGKNTEAFF.

V gene TRBV28 combines with J gene TRBJ2-7; 9 nucleotides line up with TRBD2. The V gene end was trimmed by 3 bases and the J gene end by 3 bases; junction bases not matched to a gene: 18. Germline lookup yields CDR1 MDHEN and CDR2 SYDVKM. The CDR3 spans 19 residues. The CDR3 reads CASSFRSSGVVLWGYEQYF. The CDR3 coding sequence is TGTGCCAGCAGTTTTCGGTCTAGCGGGGTGGTACTATGGGGCTACGAGCAGTACTTC.

This chain uses TRBV27 with TRBJ2-5; 9 positions agree with TRBD2. The CDR3 sequence is 15 residues long. Per germline, CDR1 MNHEY and CDR2 SMNVEV (reference sequence). Trimming at V came to 5 bases and at J to 2 bases, leaving 6 bases not matched to a gene. The CDR3 spells CASSRLAGAQETQYF. The CDR3 bases are TGTGCCAGCAGTCGATTAGCGGGGGCTCAAGAGACCCAGTACTTC.

This clone was found a few times. V gene TRBV27 combines with J gene TRBJ1-5; TRBD1 might be the D (5 bases). The CDR3 is 14 residues long. Deletions cut 4 bases from V and 1 base from J, with 8 bases between. Germline V gene sequence: CDR1 MNHEY, CDR2 SMNVEV (reference sequence). The CDR3 region is CASSYRDSNQPQHF. CDR3 nucleotide sequence: TGTGCCAGCAGTTACCGGGACAGCAATCAGCCCCAGCATTTT.